Here is one T cell receptor (beta chain) with its context. Antigen: not known. The sample belongs to a study of cytomegalovirus exposure and HLA in healthy donors. General study points: In a later analysis, across HLA loci, associated TCR counts were highest for DRB1, lowest for HLA-C. Previously analyzed data showed that most TCR beta V segments were productive at a frequency of about 90% or about 30%.

The study ran its PCR with 60 Vbeta and 13 Jbeta primers. Generated by immunoSEQ multiplex PCR, the TCRdb table keeps only in-frame clones and is missing some. The table has more than 150,000 clones, around four fifths seen once. Looked up from germline, CDR1 is SGHNT and CDR2 is YYREEE (reference sequence). CDR3 length: 15 amino acids. Trimming took 0 bases from V and 3 from J, leaving 12 bases between them. This sequence joins TRBV5-4 and TRBJ1-2; D remains unclear. Sequenced material: PBMCs. The receptor was isolated from a woman aged 25 to 39 in good health and CMV-seronegative. Here the CDR3 DNA reads TGTGCCAGCAGCTTGGCTCTGCGGTTAGACTATGGCTACACCTTC. This encodes CASSLALRLDYGYTF.